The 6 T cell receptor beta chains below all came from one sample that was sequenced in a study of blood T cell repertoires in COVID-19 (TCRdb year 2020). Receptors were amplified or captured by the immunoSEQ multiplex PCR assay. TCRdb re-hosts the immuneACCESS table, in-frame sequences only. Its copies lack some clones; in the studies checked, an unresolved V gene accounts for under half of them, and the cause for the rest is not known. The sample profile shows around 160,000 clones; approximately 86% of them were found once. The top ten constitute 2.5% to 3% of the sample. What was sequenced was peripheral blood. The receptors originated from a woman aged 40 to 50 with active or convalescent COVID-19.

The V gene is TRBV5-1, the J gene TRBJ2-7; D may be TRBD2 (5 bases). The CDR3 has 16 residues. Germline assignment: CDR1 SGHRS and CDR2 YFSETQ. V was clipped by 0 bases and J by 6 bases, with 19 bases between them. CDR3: CASSLDRVGGGLEQYF. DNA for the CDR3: TGCGCCAGCAGCTTGGATCGTGTCGGCGGCGGGCTCGAGCAGTACTTC. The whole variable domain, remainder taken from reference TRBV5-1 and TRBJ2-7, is KAGVTQTPRYLIKTRGQQVTLSCSPISGHRSVSWYQQTPGQGLQFLFEYFSETQRNKGNFPGRFSGRQFSNSRSEMNVSTLELGDSALYLCASSLDRVGGGLEQYFGPGTRLTVT.

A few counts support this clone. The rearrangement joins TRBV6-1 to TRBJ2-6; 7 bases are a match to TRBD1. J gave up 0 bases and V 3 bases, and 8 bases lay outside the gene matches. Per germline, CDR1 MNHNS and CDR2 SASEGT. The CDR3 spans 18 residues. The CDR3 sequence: CASSDPGQLSSGANVLTF. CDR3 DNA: TGTGCCAGCAGTGATCCGGGACAGCTGAGCTCTGGGGCCAACGTCCTGACTTTC.

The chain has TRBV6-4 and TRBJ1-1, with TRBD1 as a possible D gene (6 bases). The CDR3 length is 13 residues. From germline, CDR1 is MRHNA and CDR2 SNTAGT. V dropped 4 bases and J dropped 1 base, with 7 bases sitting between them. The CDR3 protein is CASSADRNTEAFF. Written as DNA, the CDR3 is TGTGCCAGCAGTGCGGACAGGAACACTGAAGCTTTCTTT.

CDR3 protein: CASSPRDPSSTDTQYF. Here the CDR3 DNA reads TGCGCCAGCAGCCCCCGGGATCCTTCTAGCACAGATACGCAGTATTTT. This sequence joins TRBV4-3 and TRBJ2-3; a possible D gene is TRBD2 (5 bases). CDR1 and CDR2 (germline): LGHNA, YSLEER. This CDR3 comprises 16 residues. Trimming removed 4 bases at V and 0 bases at J, with 14 bases between.

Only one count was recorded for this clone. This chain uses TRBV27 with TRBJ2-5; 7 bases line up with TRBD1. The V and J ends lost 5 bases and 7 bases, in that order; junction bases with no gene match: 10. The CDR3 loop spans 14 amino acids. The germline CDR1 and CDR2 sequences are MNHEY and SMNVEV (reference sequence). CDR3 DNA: TGTGCCAGCAGTCGCCAGGGGGTGTTGGGGACCCAGTACTTC. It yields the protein CASSRQGVLGTQYF.

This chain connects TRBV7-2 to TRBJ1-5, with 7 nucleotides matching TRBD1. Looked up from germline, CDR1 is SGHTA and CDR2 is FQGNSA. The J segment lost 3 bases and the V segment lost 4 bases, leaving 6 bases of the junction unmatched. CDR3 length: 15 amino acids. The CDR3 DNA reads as TGTGCCAGCAGCTCTCGGACAGGTTACAATCAGCCCCAGCATTTT. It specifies CASSSRTGYNQPQHF.